This record concerns one T cell receptor (beta chain) sequence. The data belong to a study of technical replicates of blood from a handful of donors. Using immunoSEQ multiplex PCR, the repertoire was profiled, and TCRdb retains in-frame clones only, with some absent. There are about 94,000 clones in the sample; around 96% occur only once, and around 0.21% lies in the top ten. Trimming pared 5 bases from V and 8 bases from J, leaving 15 bases between. The CDR3 consists of 13 residues. In germline, CDR1 is SGHAT, CDR2 FQDESV (reference sequence). The TCR sequence derives from a human donor in good health. The chain carries TRBV11-1 and TRBJ1-2; D is uncertain. The sample comprised T cells isolated from PBMCs. DNA for the CDR3: TGTGCCAGCAGCCCCGGAGACGAGGGAGGCTACACCTTC. Its protein is CASSPGDEGGYTF.